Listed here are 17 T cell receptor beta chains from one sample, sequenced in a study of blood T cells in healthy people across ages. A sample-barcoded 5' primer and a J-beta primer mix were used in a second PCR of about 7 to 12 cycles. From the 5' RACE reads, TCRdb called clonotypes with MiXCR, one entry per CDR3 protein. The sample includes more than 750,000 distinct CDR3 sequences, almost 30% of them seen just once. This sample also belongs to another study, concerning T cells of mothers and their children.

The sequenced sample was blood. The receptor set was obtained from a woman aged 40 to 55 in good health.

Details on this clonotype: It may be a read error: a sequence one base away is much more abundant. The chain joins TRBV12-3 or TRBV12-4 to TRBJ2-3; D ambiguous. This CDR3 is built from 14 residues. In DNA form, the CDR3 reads TGTGCCAGCAGTGCTCTCCCGTTAACAGATGCGCAGTATTTT. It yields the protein CASSALPLTDAQYF.

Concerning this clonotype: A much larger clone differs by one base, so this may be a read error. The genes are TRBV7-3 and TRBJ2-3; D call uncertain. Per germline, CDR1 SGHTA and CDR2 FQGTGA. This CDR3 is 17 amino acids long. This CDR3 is CASGLGVAGSGTDTQYF. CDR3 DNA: TGTGCCAGCGGCTTAGGCGTTGCTGGATCGGGCACAGATACGCAGTATTTT.

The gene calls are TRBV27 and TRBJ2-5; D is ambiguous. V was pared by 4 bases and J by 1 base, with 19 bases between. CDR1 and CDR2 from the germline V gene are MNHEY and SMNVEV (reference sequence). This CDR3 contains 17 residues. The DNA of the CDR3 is TGTGCCAGCAGTTCCCAGAACCGACTGCAGGCCCAAGAGACCCAGTACTTC. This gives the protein CASSSQNRLQAQETQYF.

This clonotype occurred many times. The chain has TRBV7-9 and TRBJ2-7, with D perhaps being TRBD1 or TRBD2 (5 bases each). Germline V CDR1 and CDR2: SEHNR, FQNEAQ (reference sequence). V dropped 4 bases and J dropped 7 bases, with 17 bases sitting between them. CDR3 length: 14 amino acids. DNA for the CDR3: TGTGCCAGCAGCTCAGGGACCGGACGTGGGGAGCAGTACTTC. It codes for CASSSGTGRGEQYF.

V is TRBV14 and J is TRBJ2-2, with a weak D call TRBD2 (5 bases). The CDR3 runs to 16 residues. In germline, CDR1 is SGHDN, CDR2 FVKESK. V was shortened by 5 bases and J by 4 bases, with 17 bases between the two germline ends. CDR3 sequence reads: CASSKDGGVSTGELFF. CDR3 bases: TGTGCCAGCAGCAAGGACGGAGGAGTGTCCACCGGGGAGCTGTTTTTT.

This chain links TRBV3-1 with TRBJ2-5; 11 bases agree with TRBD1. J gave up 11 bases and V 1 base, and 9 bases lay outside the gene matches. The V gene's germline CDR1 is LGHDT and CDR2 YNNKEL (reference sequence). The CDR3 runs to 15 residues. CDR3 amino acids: CASSQGPGTGGEQYF. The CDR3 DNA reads TGTGCCAGCAGCCAAGGACCCGGGACAGGGGGTGAGCAGTACTTC.

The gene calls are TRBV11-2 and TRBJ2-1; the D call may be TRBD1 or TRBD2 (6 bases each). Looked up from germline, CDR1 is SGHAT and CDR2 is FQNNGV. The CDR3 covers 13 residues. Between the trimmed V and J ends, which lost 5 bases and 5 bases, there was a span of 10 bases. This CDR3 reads CASSGGGHNEQFF. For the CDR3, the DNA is TGTGCCAGCAGCGGAGGGGGGCACAATGAGCAGTTCTTC. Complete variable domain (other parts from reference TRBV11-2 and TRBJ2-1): EAGVAQSPRYKIIEKRQSVAFWCNPISGHATLYWYQQILGQGPKLLIQFQNNGVVDDSQLPKDRFSAERLKGVDSTLKIQPAKLEDSAVYLCASSGGGHNEQFFGPGTRLTVL.

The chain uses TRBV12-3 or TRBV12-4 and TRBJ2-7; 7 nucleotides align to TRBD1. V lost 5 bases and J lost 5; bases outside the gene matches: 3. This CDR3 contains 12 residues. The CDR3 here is CASSITGDEQYF. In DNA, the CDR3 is TGTGCCAGCAGTATCACAGGGGACGAGCAGTACTTC.

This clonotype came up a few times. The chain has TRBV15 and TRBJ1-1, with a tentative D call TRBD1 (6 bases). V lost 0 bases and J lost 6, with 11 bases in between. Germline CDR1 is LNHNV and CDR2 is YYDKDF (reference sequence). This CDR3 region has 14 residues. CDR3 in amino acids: CATSRERGLAEAFF. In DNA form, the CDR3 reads TGTGCCACCAGCAGAGAGCGGGGGCTGGCTGAAGCTTTCTTT.

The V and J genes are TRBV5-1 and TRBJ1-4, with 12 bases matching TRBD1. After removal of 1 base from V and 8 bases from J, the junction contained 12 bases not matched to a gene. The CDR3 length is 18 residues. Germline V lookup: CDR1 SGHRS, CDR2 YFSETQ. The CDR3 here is CASSLTRDRGPLREKLFF. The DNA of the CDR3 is TGCGCCAGCAGCTTGACCCGGGACAGGGGGCCCTTAAGGGAAAAACTGTTTTTT.

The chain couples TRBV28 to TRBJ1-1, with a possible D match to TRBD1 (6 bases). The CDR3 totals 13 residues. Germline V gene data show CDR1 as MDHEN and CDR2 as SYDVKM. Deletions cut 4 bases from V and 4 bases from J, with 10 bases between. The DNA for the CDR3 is TGTGCCAGCAGTTCGGGGGGCATCACTGAAGCTTTCTTT. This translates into CASSSGGITEAFF.

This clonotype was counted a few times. CDR3 sequence (DNA): TGCGCCAGCAGCTGGGGGGGCCAGAACACTGAAGCTTTCTTT. Translated, it gives CASSWGGQNTEAFF. The rearrangement links TRBV5-1 to TRBJ1-1; D might be TRBD1 (6 bases). V lost 3 bases and J lost 1, with 10 bases in between. Looked up from germline, CDR1 is SGHRS and CDR2 is YFSETQ. The CDR3 runs 14 residues.

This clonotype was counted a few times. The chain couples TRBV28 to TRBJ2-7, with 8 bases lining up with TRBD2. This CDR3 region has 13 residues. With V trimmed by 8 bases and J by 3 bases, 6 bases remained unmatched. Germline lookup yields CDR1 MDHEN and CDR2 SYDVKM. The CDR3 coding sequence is TGTGCCAGCGAAGCGGGGGATCGCTACGAGCAGTACTTC. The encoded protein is CASEAGDRYEQYF.

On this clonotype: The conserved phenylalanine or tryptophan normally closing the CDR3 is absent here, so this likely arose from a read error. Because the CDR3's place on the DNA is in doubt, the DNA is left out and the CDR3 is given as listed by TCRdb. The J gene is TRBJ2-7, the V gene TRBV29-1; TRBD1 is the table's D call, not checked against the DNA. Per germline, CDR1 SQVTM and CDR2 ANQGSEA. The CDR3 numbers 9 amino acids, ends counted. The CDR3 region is CSVEALRGR.

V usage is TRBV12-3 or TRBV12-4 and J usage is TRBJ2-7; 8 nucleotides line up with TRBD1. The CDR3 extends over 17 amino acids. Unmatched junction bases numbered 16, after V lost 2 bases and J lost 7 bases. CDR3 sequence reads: CASSLTLGQGIYNEQYF. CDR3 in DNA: TGTGCCAGCAGTTTAACGCTCGGACAGGGTATCTACAATGAGCAGTACTTC.

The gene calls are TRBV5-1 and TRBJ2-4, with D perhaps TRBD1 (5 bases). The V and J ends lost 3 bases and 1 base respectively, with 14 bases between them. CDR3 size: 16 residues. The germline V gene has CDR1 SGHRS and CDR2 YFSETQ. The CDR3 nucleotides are TGCGCCAGCAGCTGGGCGGCAAGGGGCGCCAAAAACATTCAGTACTTC. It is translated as CASSWAARGAKNIQYF.

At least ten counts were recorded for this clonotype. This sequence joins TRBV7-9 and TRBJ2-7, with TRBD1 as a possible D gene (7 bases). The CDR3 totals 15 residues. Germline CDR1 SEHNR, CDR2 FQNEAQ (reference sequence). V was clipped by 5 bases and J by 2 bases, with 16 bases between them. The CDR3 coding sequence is TGTGCCAGCAGCCCCACTTCAGGGGGGCCCTACGAGCAGTACTTC. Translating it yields CASSPTSGGPYEQYF.